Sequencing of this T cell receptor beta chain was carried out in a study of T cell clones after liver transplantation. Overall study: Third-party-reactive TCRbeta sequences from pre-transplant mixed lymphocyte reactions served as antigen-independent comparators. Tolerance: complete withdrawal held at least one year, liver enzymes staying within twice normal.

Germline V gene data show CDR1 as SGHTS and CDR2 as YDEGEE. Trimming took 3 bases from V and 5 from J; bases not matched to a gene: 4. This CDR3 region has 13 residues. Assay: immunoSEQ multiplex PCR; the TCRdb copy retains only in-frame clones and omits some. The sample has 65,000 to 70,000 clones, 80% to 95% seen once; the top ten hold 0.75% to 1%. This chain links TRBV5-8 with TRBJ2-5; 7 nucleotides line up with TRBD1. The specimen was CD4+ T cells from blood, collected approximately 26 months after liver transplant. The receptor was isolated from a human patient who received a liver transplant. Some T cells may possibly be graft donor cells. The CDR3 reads CASSSDRQETQYF. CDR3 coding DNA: TGTGCCAGCAGCTCGGACAGGCAGGAGACCCAGTACTTC.